This T cell receptor beta chain stems from a study of cytomegalovirus exposure and HLA in healthy donors. General study points: Roughly even sequencing depth across donors was the assumption behind the presence/absence analyses. With DRB1 most and HLA-C fewest, TCR association rates differed between HLA loci in a later analysis. Sequencing likely produced, as an artifact, a cluster of highly shared sequence variants.

Vbeta (60) and Jbeta (13) primers were used in the PCR. The repertoire was sequenced with immunoSEQ multiplex PCR; TCRdb's copy has only in-frame clones and lacks some. The table shows around 200,000 clones, with less than 80% occurring only once. For this clone: Its matching antigen is unknown.

The CDR3 spans 15 residues. Germline-derived CDR1 and CDR2 are SGHRS and YFSETQ. V shed 0 bases and J shed 6 bases, with 10 bases lying between them. Each donor was healthy, and each was a bone marrow donor. The clonotype was recovered from a woman in her 30s in good health and CMV-seropositive. Sequenced: PBMCs. The rearrangement links TRBV5-1 to TRBJ2-6; D is unclear. The CDR3, as DNA: TGCGCCAGCAGCTTGGCGGTCTCTCCGGCCAACGTCCTGACTTTC. Translation: CASSLAVSPANVLTF.